The following is a T cell receptor (beta chain) sequence with its context. Data came from immunoSEQ multiplex PCR; TCRdb stores just in-frame clones and leaves some out. Of roughly 250,000 clones listed, 84% are singletons. Trimming stripped 1 base from V and 7 bases from J, with 8 bases between. The CDR3 runs 14 residues. Germline CDR1 reads SEHNR; CDR2 reads FQNEAQ (reference sequence). The sample originates from a study of blood T cell repertoires in COVID-19. The TCR comes from a middle-aged man with acute or convalescent COVID-19. The V and J genes are TRBV7-9 and TRBJ1-6; D is unclear. Sequenced: peripheral blood. In DNA, the CDR3 is TGTGCCAGCAGCTTAGTCTCTGAGAATTCACCCCTCCACTTT. Translating gives CASSLVSENSPLHF.